This TCR beta chain originates from a study of early T cells in non-severe SARS-CoV-2 infection. TCRdb re-called the 5' RACE reads through MiXCR, storing one row per CDR3 protein. The sample includes about 69,000 distinct CDR3 sequences, roughly 10% of them seen just once. Germline V gene lookup returns CDR1 SGHVS and CDR2 FQNEAQ. V was shortened by 1 base and J by 0 bases, with 7 bases between the two germline ends. This CDR3 has 16 residues. This clonotype was found many times. This chain uses TRBV7-8 with TRBJ2-6, with D unresolved. The sequence was obtained from an adult who was a healthcare worker with PCR-confirmed SARS-CoV-2 infection or an uninfected control (not recorded which). Sequences were obtained from whole blood. DNA for the CDR3: TGTGCCAGCAGCTTAGGACGGAACTCTGGGGCCAACGTCCTGACTTTC. This gives the protein CASSLGRNSGANVLTF.